The rows below give T cell receptor beta chains drawn from one sample of a study of radiotherapy plus CTLA-4 blockade in lung cancer. Generated by immunoSEQ multiplex PCR, the TCRdb table keeps only in-frame clones and is missing some. There are tens of thousands of clones in the sample; roughly 77% occur only once, and 6.5% to 10% lies in the top ten. Sequencing used peripheral blood, obtained from a patient treated with radiotherapy plus ipilimumab. All receptors derive from a human donor with non-small cell lung cancer who had a complete response to radiotherapy plus ipilimumab. The CDR3 runs from the conserved cysteine through the conserved F or W. D genes are given only for firm matches.

v_gene: TRBV7-9
d_gene: -
j_gene: TRBJ1-2
CDR3aa: CASSPDSGGYTF

v_gene: TRBV9
d_gene: -
j_gene: TRBJ2-1
CDR3aa: CASSVEAGPPRGQQFF

v_gene: TRBV25-1
d_gene: -
j_gene: TRBJ1-1
CDR3aa: CASSELLGEEAFF

v_gene: TRBV7-8
d_gene: -
j_gene: TRBJ2-1
CDR3aa: CASSLDTGTSWDNEQFF

v_gene: TRBV10-1
d_gene: TRBD1
j_gene: TRBJ1-6
CDR3aa: CASSVGTGNSPLHF

v_gene: TRBV27
d_gene: TRBD2
j_gene: TRBJ2-3
CDR3aa: CASSLSRPSGSFYTQYF

v_gene: TRBV28
d_gene: -
j_gene: TRBJ2-5
CDR3aa: CASTPPRGRFGETQYF

v_gene: TRBV2
d_gene: TRBD1
j_gene: TRBJ1-2
CDR3aa: CASSESPHRGGGYTF

v_gene: TRBV18
d_gene: -
j_gene: TRBJ2-2
CDR3aa: CASSYDSYTGELFF

v_gene: TRBV29-1
d_gene: TRBD1
j_gene: TRBJ2-5
CDR3aa: CSVNDRAQETQYF

v_gene: TRBV11-3
d_gene: -
j_gene: TRBJ2-2
CDR3aa: CASSPGLFATGELFF

v_gene: TRBV30
d_gene: TRBD2
j_gene: TRBJ2-2
CDR3aa: CAWASVIAGVLRDTGELFF

v_gene: TRBV7-2
d_gene: -
j_gene: TRBJ2-7
CDR3aa: CASSYGHREQYF

v_gene: TRBV5-1
d_gene: TRBD2
j_gene: TRBJ2-1
CDR3aa: CASSLAGTSGRSSYNEQFF

v_gene: TRBV5-6
d_gene: TRBD1
j_gene: TRBJ1-6
CDR3aa: CASSSGQISSYNSPLHF

v_gene: TRBV7-9
d_gene: -
j_gene: TRBJ2-3
CDR3aa: CASSFGTDSTDTRYF

v_gene: TRBV5-5
d_gene: -
j_gene: TRBJ1-6
CDR3aa: CASTEVAGNSPLHF

v_gene: TRBV7-8
d_gene: -
j_gene: TRBJ1-1
CDR3aa: CASTRVNTEAFF

v_gene: TRBV19
d_gene: TRBD1
j_gene: TRBJ2-6
CDR3aa: CASSIGDSPSGANVLTF

v_gene: TRBV7-9
d_gene: -
j_gene: TRBJ1-1
CDR3aa: CASSLDGGSTEAFF

v_gene: TRBV7-6
d_gene: TRBD1
j_gene: TRBJ2-3
CDR3aa: CASSPTGDTQYF

v_gene: TRBV15
d_gene: TRBD1
j_gene: TRBJ2-7
CDR3aa: CATSSPGQGPDEQYF

v_gene: TRBV29-1
d_gene: -
j_gene: TRBJ1-1
CDR3aa: CSVGQGLNTEAFF

v_gene: TRBV6-5
d_gene: -
j_gene: TRBJ1-1
CDR3aa: CASSYSMKREAFF

v_gene: TRBV5-6
d_gene: -
j_gene: TRBJ1-5
CDR3aa: CASSYYTEEPQHF

v_gene: TRBV6-5
d_gene: TRBD1
j_gene: TRBJ2-4
CDR3aa: CASSYSKGASKNIQYF

v_gene: TRBV6-5
d_gene: -
j_gene: TRBJ2-7
CDR3aa: CASSPRRTEDYEQYF

v_gene: TRBV4-3
d_gene: TRBD1
j_gene: TRBJ2-5
CDR3aa: CASSQSFGQGEETQYF

v_gene: TRBV25-1
d_gene: -
j_gene: TRBJ2-6
CDR3aa: CASSRAGANVLTF

v_gene: TRBV5-4
d_gene: TRBD1
j_gene: TRBJ1-2
CDR3aa: CASSLIGQGSSGYTF

v_gene: TRBV5-1
d_gene: TRBD2
j_gene: TRBJ2-1
CDR3aa: CASSLAGLGLHNEQFF

v_gene: TRBV27
d_gene: -
j_gene: TRBJ1-1
CDR3aa: CASSFKLMGAMNTEAFF

v_gene: TRBV27
d_gene: TRBD1
j_gene: TRBJ1-1
CDR3aa: CASSKTGGTNTEAFF

v_gene: TRBV27
d_gene: -
j_gene: TRBJ1-2
CDR3aa: CASSRYNRVTNYGYTF

v_gene: TRBV5-1
d_gene: -
j_gene: TRBJ1-4
CDR3aa: CASSFLGGEGDEKLFF

v_gene: TRBV11-2
d_gene: -
j_gene: TRBJ2-5
CDR3aa: CASSYSIQETQYF

v_gene: TRBV25-1
d_gene: TRBD1
j_gene: TRBJ1-1
CDR3aa: CASSDVHVPGGNTEAFF

v_gene: TRBV19
d_gene: -
j_gene: TRBJ2-3
CDR3aa: CASSPGGGTDTQYF

v_gene: TRBV2
d_gene: TRBD1
j_gene: TRBJ1-3
CDR3aa: CASSLRGGQGSSGNTIYF

v_gene: TRBV30
d_gene: -
j_gene: TRBJ1-2
CDR3aa: CAWSARAHGYTF

v_gene: TRBV9
d_gene: -
j_gene: TRBJ2-7
CDR3aa: CASSPQGYYEQYF